This entry lists 10 T cell receptor beta chains sequenced from one sample in a study of T-cell reconstitution after alpha-beta-depleted transplantation in children. Unique molecular identifiers were incorporated during preparation of the TCRbeta library. TCRdb ran MiXCR on the PCR reads and lists one entry per CDR3 protein. The repertoire holds over 550,000 distinct CDR3 sequences, with under 12% as singletons. The sequencing used PBMCs from the stem cell graft donor, collected from the stem cell graft. The receptors were gathered from a human donor who donated a stem cell graft to a child with acute myeloid leukemia.

This clonotype showed up many times. The CDR3 DNA reads TGCGCCAGCAGCCGTACGACAGGCTCCTACGAGCAGTACTTC. Translated: CASSRTTGSYEQYF. The genes are TRBV5-1 and TRBJ2-7; D is perhaps TRBD1 (6 bases). The germline V and J ends were trimmed by 4 bases and 0 bases, with 11 bases remaining between them. The CDR3 contains 14 residues. Germline loops: CDR1 SGHRS, CDR2 YFSETQ.

This clonotype appeared many times. The J gene is TRBJ2-2, the V gene TRBV29-1, with no clear D. Germline loops: CDR1 SQVTM, CDR2 ANQGSEA. This CDR3 region has 14 residues. With 6 bases removed from V and 0 bases from J, the gap between germline ends came to 11 bases. Written as DNA, the CDR3 is TGCAGCGTGCCCGGGCCCTCGAACACCGGGGAGCTGTTTTTT. Amino acid sequence: CSVPGPSNTGELFF.

This clonotype has ten or more counts. The chain couples TRBV7-3 to TRBJ2-3; maybe TRBD2 (5 bases). The germline V gene has CDR1 SGHTA and CDR2 FQGTGA. The CDR3 length is 15 residues. V gave up 4 bases and J gave up 1 base, with 12 bases separating them. The CDR3 is CASSSRGSGTDTQYF. CDR3 DNA sequence: TGTGCCAGCAGCTCACGTGGTAGCGGCACAGATACGCAGTATTTT.

This clonotype has a count of ten or more. This chain connects TRBV27 to TRBJ2-7; no clear D. The germline CDR1 and CDR2 sequences are MNHEY and SMNVEV (reference sequence). V was trimmed by 6 bases and J by 6 bases, leaving 9 bases between them. This CDR3 contains 11 residues. The CDR3 DNA reads as TGTGCCAGCAGCCGTCCCCCCGAGCAGTACTTC. The encoded protein is CASSRPPEQYF.

This clonotype was recorded at least ten times. The J gene is TRBJ2-4, the V gene TRBV5-1; TRBD1 agrees at 8 bases. CDR3 length equals 17 residues. After removal of 3 bases from V and 2 bases from J, the junction contained 10 bases not matched to a gene. CDR1 is SGHRS, CDR2 YFSETQ, per germline. This CDR3 is CASSSGGTGTSKNIQYF. CDR3 sequence (DNA): TGCGCCAGCAGCTCAGGAGGGACAGGAACGTCCAAAAACATTCAGTACTTC.

This clonotype has only a few counts. V gene TRBV18 combines with J gene TRBJ2-7; 7 bases match TRBD2. V gave up 4 bases and J gave up 2 bases; unmatched junction bases: 8. The CDR3 sequence is 15 residues long. CDR1 is KGHSH, CDR2 LQKENI, per germline. In DNA form, the CDR3 reads TGTGCCAGCTCACTCGGGGGGAGACTCCCCTACGAGCAGTACTTC. Translated: CASSLGGRLPYEQYF.

The V call is TRBV24-1, the J call TRBJ2-3; 9 bases align to TRBD2. Germline V gene sequence: CDR1 KGHDR, CDR2 SFDVKD. The CDR3 contains 15 residues. V lost 1 base and J lost 5; bases outside the gene matches: 3. DNA of the CDR3: TGTGCCACCAGTGATTTCCGCGGGGGGGGAGATACGCAGTATTTT. Protein product: CATSDFRGGGDTQYF.

This clonotype was seen only a few times. The V gene is TRBV20-1, the J gene TRBJ1-5, with 8 bases identical to TRBD1. The germline V gene has CDR1 DFQATT and CDR2 SNEGSKA (reference sequence). The CDR3 has 14 amino acids. With 7 bases clipped from V and 1 base from J, the junction kept 6 bases outside the gene matches. The DNA of the CDR3 is TGCAGTGTCTCGACAGGGGACAGCAATCAGCCCCAGCATTTT. This gives the protein CSVSTGDSNQPQHF.

This clonotype occurred many times. The CDR3 loop reads CASSLVGTGSYEQYF. The CDR3 nucleotides are TGTGCCAGCAGCTTAGTTGGGACAGGATCCTACGAGCAGTACTTC. This chain connects TRBV7-9 to TRBJ2-7; 8 positions agree with TRBD1. Germline lookup yields CDR1 SEHNR and CDR2 FQNEAQ (reference sequence). V lost 1 base, J lost 1 base, and 3 bases stayed unmatched. The CDR3 is 15 amino acids.

A few counts support this clonotype. The chain carries TRBV2 and TRBJ2-1; TRBD1 matches 7 bases. In germline, CDR1 is SNHLY, CDR2 FYNNEI. J lost 8 bases, V lost 4 bases, and 11 bases had no gene match. The CDR3 contains 15 residues. The chain's CDR3 is CASSGHRGQNDEQFF. The CDR3 bases are TGTGCCAGCAGTGGCCACAGGGGACAAAACGATGAGCAGTTCTTC.